This TCR beta chain was sequenced during a study of radiotherapy plus CTLA-4 blockade in lung cancer. Study-level background: An objective response was seen in around a sixth of patients, and disease control in more than 25%. Study observations and caveats: It was early blood T cell clone dynamics, with interferon-beta, that reportedly best predicted response. TCR clones from tumors expanded in blood after radiotherapy plus ipilimumab.

Of note for this clone: Its antigen remains unidentified.

Per the germline V gene, CDR1 is SGHRS and CDR2 is YFSETQ. The CDR3 has 16 residues. Trimming removed 0 bases at V and 2 bases at J, with 11 bases between. Chemo-refractory metastatic non-small-cell lung cancer patients received focal radiation with ipilimumab CTLA-4 blockade. Using immunoSEQ multiplex PCR, the repertoire was profiled, and TCRdb retains in-frame clones only, with some absent. Among about 45,000 clones listed, roughly 65% were seen once. The chain joins TRBV5-1 to TRBJ2-2; tentative D call: TRBD1 (6 bases). The TCR sequence derives from a human donor with non-small cell lung cancer who had a partial response to radiotherapy plus ipilimumab. This sample comprised peripheral blood, obtained from a patient treated with radiotherapy plus ipilimumab. The CDR3 loop is CASSLVRDTNTGELFF. CDR3 DNA: TGCGCCAGCAGCTTGGTCCGGGACACAAACACCGGGGAGCTGTTTTTT.